One TCR beta chain is described in this entry. These data are taken from a study of cytomegalovirus exposure and HLA in healthy donors. The PCR used 60 Vbeta and 13 Jbeta primers. Some clones are missing from TCRdb's copy, which holds only in-frame ones; the method was immunoSEQ multiplex PCR. In the table there are about 150,000 clones, around 77% of which are singletons. This CDR3 comprises 17 residues. Germline values: CDR1 SGHDT, CDR2 YYEEEE. Trimming stripped 0 bases from V and 0 bases from J, with 14 bases between. What was sequenced was PBMCs. The chain employs TRBV5-6 and TRBJ2-3; no clear D. This receptor was identified in a middle-aged man in good health and CMV-seronegative. CDR3 sequence (DNA): TGTGCCAGCAGCTTGGGTTTGGCTGAATCTAGCACAGATACGCAGTATTTT. Translating it yields CASSLGLAESSTDTQYF. The full variable domain, rest sourced from reference TRBV5-6 and TRBJ2-3, is DAGVTQSPTHLIKTRGQQVTLRCSPKSGHDTVSWYQQALGQGPQFIFQYYEEEERQRGNFPDRFSGHQFPNYSSELNVNALLLGDSALYLCASSLGLAESSTDTQYFGPGTRLTVL.